The 17 T cell receptor beta chains given below trace back to one sample, sequenced in a study of T-cell reconstitution after alpha-beta-depleted transplantation in children. Preparation of the TCRbeta library used unique molecular identifiers. TCRdb processed the PCR reads anew with MiXCR; each CDR3 protein has one entry. The table includes fewer than 200,000 distinct CDR3 sequences, about 6.4% detected once. Here the sequenced sample was PBMCs from the stem cell graft donor, taken from the stem cell graft. These TCRs come from a human donor who donated a stem cell graft to a child with Wiskott-Aldrich syndrome.

This clonotype was recorded a few times. V is TRBV6-5 and J is TRBJ2-5; no firm D call. Trimming pared 0 bases from V and 5 bases from J, leaving 13 bases between. The germline gives CDR1 MNHEY, CDR2 SVGAGI. The CDR3 extends over 15 amino acids. CDR3 region: CASSYSAEAQETQYF. In DNA, the CDR3 is TGTGCCAGCAGTTACTCAGCTGAGGCGCAGGAGACCCAGTACTTC.

This clonotype was seen only a few times. The chain uses TRBV15 and TRBJ2-3; D unclear. The CDR3 sequence is 14 residues long. CDR1 and CDR2 (germline): LNHNV, YYDKDF (reference sequence). V lost 4 bases to trimming and J lost 6 bases, with 14 bases between them. CDR3 coding DNA: TGTGCCACCAGCACCGTGTCACGCTCCGATACGCAGTATTTT. Translation: CATSTVSRSDTQYF.

This clonotype was detected many times. The genes are TRBV29-1 and TRBJ2-1; 7 nucleotides match TRBD2. The CDR3 runs to 13 residues. Per germline, CDR1 SQVTM and CDR2 ANQGSEA. V lost 4 bases and J lost 3; bases outside the gene matches: 3. CDR3 sequence: CSVAAGLYNEQFF. The DNA of the CDR3 is TGCAGCGTTGCAGCGGGACTCTACAATGAGCAGTTCTTC.

This clonotype has a count of ten or more. The J gene is TRBJ2-1, the V gene TRBV4-3; the D gene is possibly TRBD2 (6 bases). The V gene's germline CDR1 is LGHNA and CDR2 YSLEER. V was cut by 0 bases and J by 7 bases, with 19 bases left in between. This CDR3 region has 17 residues. The CDR3 protein is CASSQDLRASGGNEQFF. The CDR3 nucleotides read TGCGCCAGCAGCCAAGATCTTAGGGCTAGTGGGGGGAATGAGCAGTTCTTC.

This clonotype was observed a handful of times. This rearrangement joins TRBV4-1 to TRBJ2-1; D may correspond to TRBD1 or TRBD2 (5 bases each). V was pared by 2 bases and J by 5 bases, with 19 bases between. The length of the CDR3 is 17 residues. Germline CDR1 is MGHRA and CDR2 is YSYEKL. CDR3 DNA: TGCGCCAGCAGCCAAATAGGAGCCGGGGCCACCCACAATGAGCAGTTCTTC. Its protein is CASSQIGAGATHNEQFF.

The gene calls are TRBV3-1 and TRBJ1-1; D is undetermined. CDR1 LGHDT and CDR2 YNNKEL come from the germline V gene (reference sequence). V lost 1 base, J lost 7 bases, and 7 bases lay in between. The CDR3 loop spans 12 amino acids. CDR3 bases: TGTGCCAGCAGCCAAGGGGAGAGTGAAGCTTTCTTT. It yields the protein CASSQGESEAFF.

This clonotype was seen repeatedly, ten times or more. DNA for the CDR3: TGTGCCACCAGCAGGGGGGACAGGGGAACCTACGAGCAGTACTTC. It specifies CATSRGDRGTYEQYF. The chain recombines TRBV15 with TRBJ2-7; 10 nucleotides line up with TRBD1. Trimming cost V 3 bases and J 2 bases; bases outside gene matches: 4. Germline V CDR1 and CDR2: LNHNV, YYDKDF (reference sequence). The CDR3 is 15 residues long.

This clonotype turned up a few times. CDR3 protein: CSAREIAGETQYF. The DNA of the CDR3 is TGCAGTGCTAGAGAGATAGCCGGAGAGACCCAGTACTTC. The rearrangement joins TRBV20-1 to TRBJ2-5; D is uncertain. V was shortened by 0 bases and J by 4 bases, with 9 bases between the two germline ends. In germline, CDR1 is DFQATT, CDR2 SNEGSKA (reference sequence). The CDR3 has 13 residues.

This clonotype occurred many times. The chain uses TRBV2 and TRBJ2-1, with TRBD1 as a possible D gene (5 bases). CDR1 and CDR2 from the germline V gene are SNHLY and FYNNEI. The CDR3 length is 12 residues. Trimming took 7 bases from V and 7 from J, leaving 11 bases between them. The CDR3 coding sequence is TGTGCCAGCAACCAGGGTTTTAATGAGCAGTTCTTC. This encodes CASNQGFNEQFF.

Ten or more counts support this clonotype. This chain uses TRBV13 with TRBJ1-6; D is perhaps TRBD1 (5 bases). The CDR3 runs to 14 residues. Per germline, CDR1 PRHDT and CDR2 FYEKMQ (reference sequence). Trimming cost V 4 bases and J 5 bases, with 9 bases left between them. In nucleotides, the CDR3 is TGTGCCAGCAGCTCCGGGGGAAATAATTCACCCCTCCACTTT. Protein product: CASSSGGNNSPLHF.

This clonotype has at least ten counts. The chain has TRBV6-5 and TRBJ1-1; D unresolved. The ends were cut back, 2 bases at V and 5 bases at J, with 12 bases in the middle. CDR1 and CDR2 (germline): MNHEY, SVGAGI. The CDR3 runs to 14 residues. As DNA, the CDR3 is TGTGCCAGCAGTTACCAAGGGAGTCGGACTGAAGCTTTCTTT. Residues: CASSYQGSRTEAFF.

There are many counts of this clonotype. This chain joins TRBV3-1 and TRBJ2-5, with 7 nucleotides matching TRBD1. The CDR3 length is 15 residues. Germline lookup yields CDR1 LGHDT and CDR2 YNNKEL (reference sequence). J lost 5 bases, V lost 3 bases, and 9 bases had no gene match. CDR3 bases: TGTGCCAGCAGCCACGCAACAGGGGTGGGGGAGACCCAGTACTTC. Translation gives CASSHATGVGETQYF.

In this sample, this clonotype turned up many times. The chain combines TRBV4-3 with TRBJ2-7; no firm D call. Trimming removed 3 bases at V and 1 base at J, with 13 bases between. Germline CDR1 LGHNA, CDR2 YSLEER. The CDR3 consists of 15 residues. The CDR3 region is CASSHGKGPSYEQYF. The CDR3 region has the DNA TGCGCCAGCAGCCATGGAAAAGGGCCTTCCTACGAGCAGTACTTC.

This clonotype was counted only a few times. The chain uses TRBV9 and TRBJ2-3; D gene ambiguous. Germline V gene data show CDR1 as SGDLS and CDR2 as YYNGEE. This CDR3 comprises 16 residues. Trimming took off 3 bases at V and 1 base at J, with 15 bases between the two ends. DNA for the CDR3: TGTGCCAGCAGCGATCCTTGGGGTGGCGGCACAGATACGCAGTATTTT. The encoded protein is CASSDPWGGGTDTQYF. Supplemented by reference TRBV9 and TRBJ2-3, the full variable domain reads DSGVTQTPKHLITATGQRVTLRCSPRSGDLSVYWYQQSLDQGLQFLIQYYNGEERAKGNILERFSAQQFPDLHSELNLSSLELGDSALYFCASSDPWGGGTDTQYFGPGTRLTVL.

A few counts support this clonotype. V usage is TRBV7-2 and J usage is TRBJ2-7, with 8 bases identical to TRBD2. Germline CDR1 SGHTA, CDR2 FQGNSA. The CDR3 has 16 amino acids. V was pared by 0 bases and J by 7 bases, with 11 bases of the junction left unmatched. The CDR3 DNA reads TGTGCCAGCAGCTTAGCGGGAGCGGGAGTTCCGGGAGAGCAGTACTTC. It translates to CASSLAGAGVPGEQYF.

The sample holds many counts of this clonotype. The J gene is TRBJ1-1, the V gene TRBV12-3 or TRBV12-4; D is perhaps TRBD1 (5 bases). V was cut by 10 bases and J by 0 bases, with 9 bases left in between. The CDR3 runs 12 residues. CDR3 nucleotide sequence: TGTGCCACCGCGGGGGTGAACACTGAAGCTTTCTTT. Protein sequence: CATAGVNTEAFF.

This clonotype has ten or more counts. The chain couples TRBV28 to TRBJ2-5, with D hard to call. The CDR3 has 14 amino acids. CDR1 is MDHEN and CDR2 is SYDVKM in the germline V gene. V shed 2 bases and J shed 2 bases, with 9 bases lying between them. In DNA form, the CDR3 reads TGTGCCAGCAGTTTAGGCCACAGACAAGAGACCCAGTACTTC. Its translation: CASSLGHRQETQYF.